This T cell receptor (beta chain) is from a study of cytomegalovirus exposure and HLA in healthy donors. The PCR employed 60 Vbeta primers together with 13 Jbeta primers. Clones were sequenced by immunoSEQ multiplex PCR, and TCRdb holds only the in-frame ones, with some missing. The data contain roughly 150,000 clones, 76% of them singletons. Whole-study results and caveats: In a later analysis, at a false discovery rate of 0.05, some 17,000 TCR beta sequences were associated with HLA alleles.

Worth noting for this clone: As yet, its antigen is unknown.

V gave up 1 base and J gave up 5 bases; unmatched junction bases: 6. Looked up from germline, CDR1 is MNHEY and CDR2 is SMNVEV (reference sequence). This CDR3 has 16 amino acids. The origin of this receptor is a male donor in good health and CMV-seronegative. This sequence joins TRBV27 and TRBJ2-1; 9 bases align to TRBD1. The specimen sequenced was PBMCs. The CDR3 nucleotides read TGTGCCAGCAGTTTATTGCCCGGGACAGGGAACAATGAGCAGTTCTTC. It is translated as CASSLLPGTGNNEQFF.